The 11 T cell receptor beta chains given below trace back to one sample, sequenced in a study of cytomegalovirus exposure and HLA in healthy donors. Vbeta (60) and Jbeta (13) primers were used in the PCR. Assay: immunoSEQ multiplex PCR; the TCRdb copy retains only in-frame clones and omits some. This repertoire shows 100,000 to 150,000 clones, roughly three quarters found once; its top ten account for 0.94%. The sample comprised PBMCs. These receptors were collected from a woman aged 60-75 years in good health and CMV-seronegative.

The chain employs TRBV6-1 and TRBJ2-7, with 11 bases fitting TRBD2. Germline V gene sequence: CDR1 MNHNS, CDR2 SASEGT. The CDR3 covers 15 residues. The trim removed 7 bases at V and 1 base at J, leaving 6 bases unmatched. The CDR3 DNA follows: TGTGCCAGCACTAAACTAGCGGGGGAGTCCTACGAGCAGTACTTC. As protein: CASTKLAGESYEQYF.

This clone was counted between two and nine times. The chain couples TRBV7-2 to TRBJ2-1, with 8 positions matching TRBD1. Germline V gene data show CDR1 as SGHTA and CDR2 as FQGNSA. The V segment lost 5 bases and the J segment 1 base; nucleotides outside the gene matches: 4. The length of the CDR3 is 15 residues. The CDR3 nucleotides read TGTGCCAGCAGCACACAGGGGGTATCCTACAATGAGCAGTTCTTC. This gives the protein CASSTQGVSYNEQFF.

This clone was seen a few times. This sequence joins TRBV7-9 and TRBJ2-3; D uncertain. V lost 1 base and J lost 2, with 4 bases in between. The germline V gene encodes CDR1 SEHNR and CDR2 FQNEAQ (reference sequence). CDR3 size: 13 residues. The CDR3 coding sequence is TGTGCCAGCAGCTTAGTAGTCACAGATACGCAGTATTTT. Translated: CASSLVVTDTQYF.

The chain couples TRBV9 to TRBJ2-7, with a tentative D call TRBD2 (7 bases). V was cut by 7 bases and J by 6 bases, with 17 bases left in between. This CDR3 is built from 13 residues. In germline, CDR1 is SGDLS, CDR2 YYNGEE. The CDR3 loop is CASGGDTPGEQYF. The CDR3 DNA is TGTGCCAGCGGGGGGGACACCCCCGGCGAGCAGTACTTC.

The V gene is TRBV30, the J gene TRBJ2-5; D is possibly TRBD2 (5 bases). Germline loops: CDR1 GTSNPN, CDR2 SVGIG (reference sequence). V shed 1 base and J shed 6 bases, with 9 bases lying between them. CDR3 length: 12 residues. The CDR3 DNA follows: TGTGCCTGGAGTGCCGGGAAGCAGACCCAGTACTTC. Its protein product is CAWSAGKQTQYF. The full variable domain, its missing parts supplied by reference TRBV30 and TRBJ2-5, is SQTIHQWPATLVQPVGSPLSLECTVEGTSNPNLYWYRQAAGRGLQLLFYSVGIGQISSEVPQNLSASRPQDRQFILSSKKLLLSDSGFYLCAWSAGKQTQYFGPGTRLLVL.

The chain couples TRBV11-1 to TRBJ2-7; 7 nucleotides align to TRBD1. The CDR3 is 15 amino acids. Per the germline V gene, CDR1 is SGHAT and CDR2 is FQDESV (reference sequence). The trim removed 1 base at V and 1 base at J, leaving 4 bases unmatched. The CDR3 sequence: CASSLGTGNSYEQYF. The CDR3 DNA reads TGTGCCAGCAGCTTAGGGACAGGCAATTCCTACGAGCAGTACTTC.

The J gene is TRBJ2-2, the V gene TRBV6-1; D is undetermined. Germline V gives CDR1 MNHNS, CDR2 SASEGT. V gave up 2 bases and J gave up 7 bases, with 5 bases separating them. The CDR3 contains 12 residues. CDR3 sequence reads: CASSESNGELFF. CDR3 in DNA: TGTGCCAGCAGTGAATCAAACGGGGAGCTGTTTTTT.

CDR3 bases: TGTGCCAGCAGCTTAGTATCTACTGATACTCGGGATGAGCAGTTCTTC. This translates into CASSLVSTDTRDEQFF. The rearrangement uses TRBV7-2 and TRBJ2-1; D remains ambiguous. Looked up from germline, CDR1 is SGHTA and CDR2 is FQGNSA. V was clipped by 1 base and J by 8 bases, with 18 bases between them. This CDR3 region has 16 residues.

V usage is TRBV13 and J usage is TRBJ2-3; 7 bases agree with TRBD1. The germline CDR1 and CDR2 sequences are PRHDT and FYEKMQ (reference sequence). V lost 9 bases and J lost 2; bases outside the gene matches: 8. The CDR3 runs to 14 residues. CDR3 sequence: CASQQGRTTDTQYF. The CDR3 DNA follows: TGTGCCAGTCAACAGGGGAGAACCACAGATACGCAGTATTTT.

V usage is TRBV19 and J usage is TRBJ1-4; D remains ambiguous. V lost 5 bases, J lost 0 bases, and 13 bases lay in between. CDR1 is LNHDA and CDR2 is SQIVND in the germline V gene (reference sequence). The CDR3 consists of 16 residues. The CDR3: CASSGRSGATNEKLFF. For the CDR3, the DNA is TGTGCCAGTAGTGGCCGGTCTGGAGCAACTAATGAAAAACTGTTTTTT.

A few counts support this clone. The genes are TRBV18 and TRBJ2-6; D unclear. The CDR3 covers 17 residues. V was trimmed by 5 bases and J by 0 bases, leaving 14 bases between them. Germline V gives CDR1 KGHSH, CDR2 LQKENI. The CDR3 here is CASSSSEAPSGANVLTF. The DNA for the CDR3 is TGTGCCAGCTCATCGAGTGAGGCCCCCTCTGGGGCCAACGTCCTGACTTTC.